This T cell receptor beta chain stems from a study of molecular identifiers for immune sequencing clone quantification. Study context: Replicate RNA came from about 19,000 or 110,000 naive CD8 cells and was split five ways, and four parts were sequenced. Study findings and constraints: Barcode collisions between identical TCR molecules could shrink estimates of highly expanded clone sizes. Clones that exceeded 20 RNA copies held over 98% of effector molecules, yet under 1% in naive cells.

For naive CD8 T cells, sorting used the CD8+CD4-CCR7+CD45RA+ phenotype. In this sample, this clonotype turned up many times. What it binds is unknown. Trimming cost V 5 bases and J 3 bases; bases outside gene matches: 6. Germline V CDR1 and CDR2: SGDLS, YYNGEE. The CDR3 contains 15 residues. TCRdb ran MiXCR on the PCR reads and lists one entry per CDR3 protein. The sample consists of under 800,000 distinct CDR3 sequences, over 25% of them appearing once. Material for sequencing was naive CD8+ T cells from blood, with Jurkat cell RNA spiked in. Subset meaning: FACS-sorted CD8+CD4-CCR7+CD45RA+ naive T cells. The chain has TRBV9 and TRBJ2-3, with TRBD2 matching 10 bases. The sequence was obtained from a human donor in good health. Some libraries in this study had Jurkat cell RNA spiked in. CDR3 protein: CASRPLAGVTDTQYF. For the CDR3, the DNA is TGTGCCAGCAGACCGCTAGCGGGGGTTACAGATACGCAGTATTTT.